This TCR beta chain was found in a study of cytomegalovirus exposure and HLA in healthy donors. In the study overall: Genetic ancestry analysis placed more than 80% of the 400 or so donors that were genotyped in the Caucasian-associated cluster.

With V trimmed by 3 bases and J by 0 bases, 4 bases remained unmatched. This CDR3 contains 16 residues. Germline V gene lookup returns CDR1 ENHRY and CDR2 SYGVKD. Study findings and constraints: Productive rates of about 90% or about 30% were seen for most TCR beta V segments in an earlier analysis. In a later analysis, V- and J-gene trimming of beta chains associated with a DCLRE1C missense variant, replicated independently. The study assumed roughly uniform donor sequencing depth for presence/absence analyses.

Comment on this clone: Antigen: not known.

The PCR made use of 60 Vbeta and 13 Jbeta primers. The method was immunoSEQ multiplex PCR; TCRdb's version includes in-frame clones alone and lacks a portion of them. Of 100,000 to 150,000 clones listed, around 80% are singletons. The chain employs TRBV10-3 and TRBJ2-1; TRBD1 aligns across 8 bases. Sequencing input: PBMCs. This receptor was obtained from a boy aged 2 to 10 in good health and CMV-seronegative. The DNA of the CDR3 is TGTGCCATCAGTGAAAAAGACAGGGGCTCCTACAATGAGCAGTTCTTC. The encoded protein is CAISEKDRGSYNEQFF.